One and the same sample provided the 30 T cell receptor beta chains below, sequenced in a study of blood T cell repertoires in COVID-19. Assay used: immunoSEQ multiplex PCR; TCRdb lists only in-frame clones, some missing. The sample contains 90,000 to 120,000 clones, roughly 70% of which appear only once. Sequences were obtained from peripheral blood. These receptors originate from a woman aged 40 to 50 with acute or convalescent COVID-19.

This CDR3 is CASTLRDRTYEQYF. CDR3 sequence (DNA): TGTGCCAGCACCCTCCGGGACAGGACCTACGAGCAGTACTTC. This chain connects TRBV28 to TRBJ2-7; 8 bases are shared with TRBD1. V shed 7 bases, J shed 2 bases, and the junction held 7 bases outside the gene matches. Germline lookup yields CDR1 MDHEN and CDR2 SYDVKM. The CDR3 totals 14 residues.

This chain links TRBV5-1 with TRBJ1-3; a weak D match, TRBD1 (5 bases). V gave up 0 bases and J gave up 0 bases, with 13 bases separating them. Looked up from germline, CDR1 is SGHRS and CDR2 is YFSETQ. The CDR3 spans 17 residues. The CDR3, as DNA: TGCGCCAGCAGCTTGGAGGGGCAGGACCTCTCTGGAAACACCATATATTTT. Translating gives CASSLEGQDLSGNTIYF.

Many counts were recorded for this clone. The V and J genes are TRBV7-3 and TRBJ2-1, with 10 bases that match TRBD2. CDR1 and CDR2 from the germline V gene are SGHTA and FQGTGA. The J segment lost 4 bases and the V segment lost 6 bases, leaving 6 bases of the junction unmatched. CDR3 length: 15 amino acids. CDR3 bases: TGTGCCAGCAGTCTAGCGGGGGCAGAATACAATGAGCAGTTCTTC. Translated: CASSLAGAEYNEQFF.

This clone was recorded only once. Additional DNA sequences in this sample encode the identical CDR3. The rearrangement uses TRBV3-1 (or the pseudogene TRBV3-2) and TRBJ1-1; D possibly corresponds to TRBD1 (6 bases). The CDR3 has 14 residues. V lost 0 bases and J 8 bases, leaving 13 bases between the germline ends. Germline V gives CDR1 LGHDT, CDR2 YNNKEL (reference sequence). The chain's CDR3 is CASSQDWGGREAFF. The CDR3 nucleotides are TGTGCCAGCAGCCAAGATTGGGGGGGCCGAGAAGCTTTCTTT.

The rearrangement uses TRBV14 and TRBJ1-1; D is possibly TRBD1 (5 bases). CDR1 is SGHDN, CDR2 FVKESK, per germline. V lost 2 bases and J lost 4, with 11 bases in between. The CDR3 runs 14 residues. The CDR3 is CASSQITGGTEAFF. CDR3 DNA sequence: TGTGCCAGCAGCCAAATTACCGGGGGCACTGAAGCTTTCTTT.

The V and J genes are TRBV6-1 and TRBJ2-2, with 8 bases that match TRBD2. The CDR3 totals 16 residues. Trimming cost V 4 bases and J 1 base; bases outside gene matches: 5. Germline V gene lookup returns CDR1 MNHNS and CDR2 SASEGT. The CDR3 region is CASSGRLARNTGELFF. Here the CDR3 DNA reads TGTGCCAGCAGTGGGCGACTAGCGAGGAACACCGGGGAGCTGTTTTTT.

This clone was detected a few times. The chain combines TRBV5-1 with TRBJ1-4; D gene unclear. Trimming cost V 0 bases and J 4 bases, with 7 bases left between them. Germline lookup yields CDR1 SGHRS and CDR2 YFSETQ. CDR3 length equals 14 residues. This CDR3 reads CASSLDTLNEKLFF. CDR3 in DNA: TGCGCCAGCAGCTTGGACACCCTTAATGAAAAACTGTTTTTT.

The V call is TRBV14, the J call TRBJ1-1; D perhaps matches TRBD1 (5 bases). Germline lookup yields CDR1 SGHDN and CDR2 FVKESK. V lost 3 bases and J lost 1, with 9 bases in between. The CDR3 has 14 amino acids. CDR3 DNA: TGTGCCAGCAGCCATTTCAGGGAGAACACTGAAGCTTTCTTT. Amino acids: CASSHFRENTEAFF.

This clone was counted only a few times. This chain joins TRBV6-5 and TRBJ1-2, with TRBD1 matching over 7 bases. The CDR3 has 13 amino acids. Germline V lookup: CDR1 MNHEY, CDR2 SVGAGI. With V trimmed by 6 bases and J by 4 bases, 5 bases remained unmatched. The CDR3 protein is CASRDRSPYGYTF. The CDR3 DNA is TGTGCCAGCAGGGACAGGAGTCCCTATGGCTACACCTTC.

The rearrangement links TRBV20-1 to TRBJ1-1, with D perhaps TRBD1 (5 bases). Germline V CDR1 and CDR2: DFQATT, SNEGSKA (reference sequence). The CDR3 is 10 residues long. CDR3 DNA: TGCAGGGGGACTATAACTGAAGCTTTCTTT. Translating it yields CRGTITEAFF.

This sequence joins TRBV6-1 and TRBJ1-5, with D perhaps matching TRBD1 (6 bases). V lost 2 bases and J 2 bases, leaving 10 bases between the germline ends. This CDR3 comprises 15 residues. CDR1 is MNHNS and CDR2 is SASEGT in the germline V gene. The CDR3 here is CASSEQGFGNQPQHF. The CDR3 coding sequence is TGTGCCAGCAGTGAACAGGGGTTCGGCAATCAGCCCCAGCATTTT.

This clone has a single count. The chain links TRBV14 to TRBJ2-3; 8 nucleotides agree with TRBD1. Germline lookup yields CDR1 SGHDN and CDR2 FVKESK. The CDR3 length is 14 residues. The V segment lost 8 bases and the J segment 7 bases; nucleotides outside the gene matches: 11. CDR3 in amino acids: CASSGTGGSNTQYF. The CDR3 DNA reads TGTGCCAGCTCCGGGACAGGAGGTTCGAATACGCAGTATTTT.

In its sample, this clone was seen a few times. The CDR3 sequence: CASSLVRAEAFF. The CDR3 DNA is TGTGCCAGCAGCTTAGTCAGGGCTGAAGCTTTCTTT. The chain couples TRBV11-2 to TRBJ1-1; the D gene is possibly TRBD1 (5 bases). The CDR3 length is 12 residues. Trimming stripped 1 base from V and 6 bases from J, with 6 bases between. Germline V gene data show CDR1 as SGHAT and CDR2 as FQNNGV.

This chain links TRBV18 with TRBJ1-4, with TRBD1 as a possible D gene (6 bases). In germline, CDR1 is KGHSH, CDR2 LQKENI. The ends were cut back, 6 bases at V and 6 bases at J, with 20 bases in the middle. This CDR3 is 16 amino acids long. The CDR3 protein is CASSRSWGRGDEKLFF. The CDR3 DNA follows: TGTGCCAGCTCCCGGAGTTGGGGCAGGGGTGATGAAAAACTGTTTTTT.

The chain carries TRBV5-5 and TRBJ2-2, with a weak D call TRBD2 (6 bases). Trimming left V 0 bases short and J 6 bases short, with 15 bases between. The V gene's germline CDR1 is SGHKS and CDR2 YYEKEE (reference sequence). The CDR3 runs 16 residues. Written as DNA, the CDR3 is TGTGCCAGCAGCTTGGGCGGTGCTAGCGTACCCGGGGAGCTGTTTTTT. It yields the protein CASSLGGASVPGELFF.

The J gene is TRBJ2-3, the V gene TRBV5-1; 7 bases agree with TRBD2. V shed 3 bases, J shed 3 bases, and the junction held 7 bases outside the gene matches. Germline loops: CDR1 SGHRS, CDR2 YFSETQ. This CDR3 contains 15 residues. The CDR3 DNA reads as TGCGCCAGCAGCTGGGAGGGGCTAGCAACAGATACGCAGTATTTT. Translated: CASSWEGLATDTQYF.

The count of this clone is one. The chain is built from TRBV28 and TRBJ1-1; TRBD1 might be the D (6 bases). Germline V lookup: CDR1 MDHEN, CDR2 SYDVKM. V lost 8 bases and J 5 bases, leaving 12 bases between the germline ends. This CDR3 contains 12 residues. Written as DNA, the CDR3 is TGTGCCAGCGAGGAACAGGGAACTGAAGCTTTCTTT. Translation gives CASEEQGTEAFF.

This clone was picked up a small number of times. The genes are TRBV7-3 and TRBJ1-1; 12 positions agree with TRBD1. CDR1 and CDR2 (germline): SGHTA, FQGTGA. This CDR3 comprises 18 residues. The junction had 14 bases not matched to a gene; V was cut back by 5 bases and J by 4 bases. This CDR3 reads CASSQNPGQGAMSTEAFF. CDR3 sequence (DNA): TGTGCCAGCAGCCAAAATCCGGGACAGGGGGCGATGTCCACTGAAGCTTTCTTT.

This clone came up many times. V and J are TRBV11-2 and TRBJ2-7, with D tentatively TRBD1 (6 bases). Germline V gene sequence: CDR1 SGHAT, CDR2 FQNNGV. The CDR3 runs 14 residues. Between the trimmed V and J ends, which lost 0 bases and 9 bases, there was a span of 15 bases. The CDR3 sequence: CASSLEPQGSGQYF. DNA of the CDR3: TGTGCCAGCAGCTTAGAACCCCAGGGGTCCGGGCAGTACTTC.

This chain uses TRBV7-9 with TRBJ2-1; 9 bases are shared with TRBD2. Trimming took 0 bases from V and 4 from J; bases not matched to a gene: 1. Germline-derived CDR1 and CDR2 are SEHNR and FQNEAQ (reference sequence). The CDR3 has 15 amino acids. In nucleotides, the CDR3 is TGTGCCAGCAGCTTAGCGGCGGGGGGGTACAATGAGCAGTTCTTC. It is translated as CASSLAAGGYNEQFF.

This chain uses TRBV6-5 with TRBJ1-4; 10 nucleotides agree with TRBD1. V dropped 6 bases and J dropped 4; count of bases not matched to a gene: 5. The CDR3 runs to 15 residues. Looked up from germline, CDR1 is MNHEY and CDR2 is SVGAGI. The chain's CDR3 is CASRGTGVGNEKLFF. The CDR3 nucleotides read TGTGCCAGCAGGGGGACAGGGGTCGGTAATGAAAAACTGTTTTTT.

This chain uses TRBV3-1 (or the pseudogene TRBV3-2) with TRBJ1-5; TRBD1 matches at 7 bases. Unmatched junction bases numbered 20, after V lost 2 bases and J lost 4 bases. The germline V gene encodes CDR1 LGHDT and CDR2 YNNKEL (reference sequence). The CDR3 is 20 amino acids. This CDR3 is CASSQKKGTARGGTNQPQHF. The CDR3 DNA follows: TGTGCCAGCAGCCAAAAAAAAGGTACGGCCAGAGGGGGCACAAATCAGCCCCAGCATTTT.

The rearrangement uses TRBV5-1 and TRBJ2-2, with no clear D. CDR1 is SGHRS, CDR2 YFSETQ, per germline. The CDR3 is made up of 16 amino acids. With 1 base removed from V and 0 bases from J, the gap between germline ends came to 10 bases. CDR3 sequence reads: CASSLKATANTGELFF. The CDR3 bases are TGCGCCAGCAGCTTGAAGGCGACTGCGAACACCGGGGAGCTGTTTTTT.

The chain couples TRBV5-8 to TRBJ2-1; D uncertain. The CDR3 runs 12 residues. Germline V gives CDR1 SGHTS, CDR2 YDEGEE. V gave up 7 bases and J gave up 0 bases, with 5 bases separating them. CDR3 region: CASGHSYNEQFF. CDR3 coding DNA: TGTGCCAGCGGGCACTCCTACAATGAGCAGTTCTTC.

The count of this clone is one. The chain's CDR3 is CASSLGQNYNEQFF. The CDR3 nucleotides are TGTGCCAGCAGTTTAGGGCAGAATTACAATGAGCAGTTCTTC. The rearrangement uses TRBV27 and TRBJ2-1; D unresolved. This CDR3 has 14 amino acids. Trimming pared 2 bases from V and 4 bases from J, leaving 9 bases between. Germline V gene sequence: CDR1 MNHEY, CDR2 SMNVEV (reference sequence).

This chain connects TRBV6-4 to TRBJ2-2, with a tentative D call TRBD1 (6 bases). CDR1 is MRHNA, CDR2 SNTAGT, per germline. This CDR3 spans 15 amino acids. V was cut by 10 bases and J by 4 bases, with 19 bases left in between. CDR3 sequence: CATLTLRGGTGELFF. In DNA, the CDR3 is TGTGCCACCCTAACCCTCAGAGGGGGCACCGGGGAGCTGTTTTTT.

The sample holds a few counts of this clone. V and J are TRBV4-1 and TRBJ2-7, with a tentative D call TRBD1 (5 bases). The germline V and J ends were trimmed by 4 bases and 5 bases, with 6 bases remaining between them. Germline lookup yields CDR1 MGHRA and CDR2 YSYEKL. The CDR3 is 11 residues long. The CDR3 DNA is TGCGCCAGCAGCCTGGGGCACGAGCAGTACTTC. Its translation: CASSLGHEQYF.

On this clone itself: In the same sample, other DNA sequences code for this CDR3. This chain joins TRBV5-1 and TRBJ2-1, with 9 bases identical to TRBD1. Trimming cost V 1 base and J 7 bases; bases outside gene matches: 12. The CDR3 is 17 residues long. CDR1 and CDR2 (germline): SGHRS, YFSETQ. CDR3 in DNA: TGCGCCAGCAGCTTGTGGGGGAGGGGGACAGGGATGAATGAGCAGTTCTTC. It encodes CASSLWGRGTGMNEQFF.

The table lists this clone with a few counts. The rearrangement uses TRBV3-1 (or the pseudogene TRBV3-2) and TRBJ2-7; TRBD1 aligns across 8 bases. Germline V gene data show CDR1 as LGHDT and CDR2 as YNNKEL (reference sequence). Unmatched junction bases numbered 7, after V lost 5 bases and J lost 1 base. The CDR3 is made up of 15 amino acids. CDR3 residues: CASSTPTGGSYEQYF. CDR3 nucleotides: TGTGCCAGCAGCACCCCAACAGGGGGTTCCTACGAGCAGTACTTC.

V and J are TRBV5-4 and TRBJ2-1; D unclear. Germline V gene data show CDR1 as SGHNT and CDR2 as YYREEE (reference sequence). V lost 0 bases and J lost 8, with 9 bases in between. The CDR3 runs 13 residues. For the CDR3, the DNA is TGTGCCAGCAGCTTGGAATTAGCCGATGAGCAGTTCTTC. It specifies CASSLELADEQFF. The full variable domain, in which reference TRBV5-4 and TRBJ2-1 provide the parts outside the CDR3, is ETGVTQSPTHLIKTRGQQVTLRCSSQSGHNTVSWYQQALGQGPQFIFQYYREEENGRGNFPPRFSGLQFPNYSSELNVNALELDDSALYLCASSLELADEQFFGPGTRLTVL.